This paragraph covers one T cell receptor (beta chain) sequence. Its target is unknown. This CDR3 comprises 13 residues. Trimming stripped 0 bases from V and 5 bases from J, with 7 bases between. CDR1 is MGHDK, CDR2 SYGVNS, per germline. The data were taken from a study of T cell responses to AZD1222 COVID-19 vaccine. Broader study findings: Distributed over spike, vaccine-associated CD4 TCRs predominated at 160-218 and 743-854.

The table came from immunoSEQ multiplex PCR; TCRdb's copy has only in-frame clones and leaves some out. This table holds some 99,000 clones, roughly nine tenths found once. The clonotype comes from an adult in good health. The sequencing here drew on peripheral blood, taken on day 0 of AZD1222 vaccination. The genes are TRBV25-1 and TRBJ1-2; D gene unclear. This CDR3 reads CASSEYKEYGYTF. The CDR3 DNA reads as TGTGCCAGCAGTGAATATAAGGAGTATGGCTACACCTTC.